Below are 12 T cell receptor beta chains sequenced from a single sample in a study of PD-1 blockade in classical Hodgkin lymphoma. The protocol was immunoSEQ multiplex PCR, while the TCRdb copy is restricted to in-frame clones and leaves out a portion. The sample lists about 11,000 clones; roughly 79% were seen once. In every patient, relapse followed autologous stem cell transplantation, while exposure to brentuximab vedotin differed. This sample comprised peripheral blood mononuclear cells (PBMCs), obtained before the second cycle of nivolumab. These receptors all come from a human donor with classical Hodgkin lymphoma.

With respect to this clone: At one end the junction does not follow the germline gene, possibly because of a read error. The gene calls are TRBV27 and TRBJ2-7; D possibly matches TRBD1 or TRBD2 (5 bases each). Looked up from germline, CDR1 is MNHEY and CDR2 is SMNVEV (reference sequence). This CDR3 contains 12 residues. The DNA for the CDR3 is TGTGCCAACAGTTCCGGGACCCACGAGCAGTACTTC. Its protein product is CANSSGTHEQYF.

The chain is built from TRBV4-1 and TRBJ2-5; D gene uncertain. Germline assignment: CDR1 MGHRA and CDR2 YSYEKL. This CDR3 comprises 17 residues. V lost 1 base and J lost 4, with 19 bases in between. The CDR3: CASSQVGVRPNRETQYF. The CDR3 DNA sequence: TGCGCCAGCAGCCAAGTCGGAGTGCGCCCAAACAGAGAGACCCAGTACTTC.

The gene calls are TRBV7-2 and TRBJ1-5; D perhaps matches TRBD1 (6 bases). CDR3 size: 16 residues. Deletions cut 4 bases from V and 6 bases from J, with 19 bases between. Germline V gene lookup returns CDR1 SGHTA and CDR2 FQGNSA. The CDR3 reads CASSSTTGNARQPQHF. The CDR3 DNA follows: TGTGCCAGCAGCTCTACTACAGGGAACGCGCGTCAGCCCCAGCATTTT.

This chain links TRBV5-4 with TRBJ1-3; D uncertain. CDR1 is SGHNT, CDR2 YYREEE, per germline (reference sequence). The CDR3 is made up of 14 amino acids. The V and J ends lost 0 bases and 2 bases respectively, with 6 bases between them. CDR3 loop: CASSLGGTGNTIYF. CDR3 DNA: TGTGCCAGCAGCTTGGGAGGGACTGGAAACACCATATATTTT.

V gene TRBV5-1 combines with J gene TRBJ1-1, with TRBD1 identical over 9 bases. The CDR3 has 17 amino acids. V lost 2 bases to trimming and J lost 2 bases; unmatched junction nucleotides: 10. CDR1 is SGHRS and CDR2 is YFSETQ in the germline V gene. CDR3 nucleotides: TGCGCCAGCAGCTTTGTCCCGGGACAGGGAACCAACACTGAAGCTTTCTTT. Translation: CASSFVPGQGTNTEAFF.

The CDR3 loop is CASSSVGRKAQPQHF. DNA for the CDR3: TGTGCCAGCAGCAGCGTCGGGAGAAAGGCTCAGCCCCAGCATTTT. This chain uses TRBV5-6 with TRBJ1-5; D is unclear. This CDR3 spans 15 amino acids. The ends were cut back, 4 bases at V and 6 bases at J, with 17 bases in the middle. Germline V lookup: CDR1 SGHDT, CDR2 YYEEEE.

By share of the sample, this clone is large. The gene calls are TRBV27 and TRBJ2-1; D call uncertain. Trimming cost V 3 bases and J 10 bases, with 10 bases left between them. CDR3 length equals 12 residues. The V gene's germline CDR1 is MNHEY and CDR2 SMNVEV (reference sequence). CDR3 nucleotide sequence: TGTGCCAGCAGTTTTCAGTCGCGCGAGCAGTTCTTC. Encoded protein: CASSFQSREQFF.

The V and J genes are TRBV28 and TRBJ2-6, with 14 bases identical to TRBD2. V shed 3 bases and J 0 bases; nucleotides not matched to a gene: 7. The CDR3 covers 20 residues. Germline loops: CDR1 MDHEN, CDR2 SYDVKM. DNA of the CDR3: TGTGCCAGCAGTTTCGGACTAGCGGGAGGTCCGGTCTCTGGGGCCAACGTCCTGACTTTC. Amino acid sequence: CASSFGLAGGPVSGANVLTF.

Details on this clone: The same CDR3 can be traced to other DNA sequences in this sample. The chain has TRBV13 and TRBJ1-5; D call uncertain. Germline lookup yields CDR1 PRHDT and CDR2 FYEKMQ (reference sequence). The CDR3 has 15 amino acids. V was pared by 3 bases and J by 6 bases, with 15 bases between. The CDR3 DNA sequence: TGTGCCAGCAGCTTGAGGACTCGAGGAAGTCAGCCCCAGCATTTT. Protein product: CASSLRTRGSQPQHF. The full variable domain, its missing parts supplied by reference TRBV13 and TRBJ1-5, is AAGVIQSPRHLIKEKRETATLKCYPIPRHDTVYWYQQGPGQDPQFLISFYEKMQSDKGSIPDRFSAQQFSDYHSELNMSSLELGDSALYFCASSLRTRGSQPQHFGDGTRLSIL.

V gene TRBV5-1 combines with J gene TRBJ2-7; maybe TRBD1 (6 bases). The CDR3 loop spans 14 amino acids. Between the trimmed V and J ends, which lost 1 base and 4 bases, there was a span of 12 bases. Germline values: CDR1 SGHRS, CDR2 YFSETQ. The CDR3 loop is CASSLTGHLYEQYF. The CDR3 nucleotides read TGCGCCAGCAGCTTGACAGGGCACCTATACGAGCAGTACTTC.

This chain uses TRBV18 with TRBJ2-3; D is unresolved. Between the trimmed V and J ends, which lost 0 bases and 2 bases, there was a span of 12 bases. The CDR3 consists of 16 residues. Germline V gene lookup returns CDR1 KGHSH and CDR2 LQKENI. The CDR3 reads CASSPPARAYTDTQYF. The CDR3 nucleotides are TGTGCCAGCTCACCACCGGCGCGCGCCTACACAGATACGCAGTATTTT.

V is TRBV27 and J is TRBJ2-4; perhaps TRBD1 as D (5 bases). This CDR3 contains 15 residues. Germline V gene lookup returns CDR1 MNHEY and CDR2 SMNVEV (reference sequence). Trimming pared 8 bases from V and 6 bases from J, leaving 20 bases between. This chain's CDR3 is CASSTSPWTINIQYF. CDR3 in DNA: TGTGCCAGCTCCACCTCCCCCTGGACAATAAACATTCAGTACTTC.